Below, one T cell receptor (beta chain) is given with its context. These data come from a study of T-cell memory formation after mild COVID-19. TCRdb analysed the 5' RACE reads with MiXCR anew, one entry per CDR3 protein. The sample contains 350,000 to 450,000 distinct CDR3 sequences, 20% to 25% of which appear only once. V lost 3 bases and J lost 0, with 9 bases in between. Germline CDR1 and CDR2: SNHLY and FYNNEI. The CDR3 spans 15 residues. V is TRBV2 and J is TRBJ2-4, with D perhaps TRBD2 (5 bases). This receptor was obtained from an adult woman who had mild COVID-19 (a few samples of this study predate the infection). Cell type and time point are not known. Material: PBMCs or a T cell subset sorted from them (not recorded which). CDR3 sequence (DNA): TGTGCCAGCAGTGATTCGCGGGTAGCCAAAAACATTCAGTACTTC. Residues: CASSDSRVAKNIQYF.